Shown below are 11 T cell receptor beta chains from a single sample sequenced in a study of CD8+ T cells in alopecia areata. Sequencing relied on a cDNA template that was reverse transcribed from extracted RNA. Sequencing was performed with immunoSEQ multiplex PCR; in TCRdb, only in-frame clones are kept and a portion is missing. The sample records 110,000 to 150,000 clones, 62% being singletons. The sample comprised CD8+ T cells sorted from blood. The source is a human donor in good health.

The chain carries TRBV7-9 and TRBJ2-7, with 8 bases fitting TRBD1. Germline V CDR1 and CDR2: SEHNR, FQNEAQ (reference sequence). The junction had 5 bases not matched to a gene; V was cut back by 5 bases and J by 2 bases. CDR3 length: 14 residues. The CDR3 protein is CASSINRGAYEQYF. CDR3 coding DNA: TGTGCCAGCAGCATAAACAGGGGGGCCTACGAGCAGTACTTC. The full variable domain, rest sourced from reference TRBV7-9 and TRBJ2-7, is DTGVSQNPRHKITKRGQNVTFRCDPISEHNRLYWYRQTLGQGPEFLTYFQNEAQLEKSRLLSDRFSAERPKGSFSTLEIQRTEQGDSAMYLCASSINRGAYEQYFGPGTRLTVT.

This clone has a handful of counts. V is TRBV7-9 and J is TRBJ1-3; a weak D match, TRBD1 (5 bases). CDR3 length: 15 residues. The V end was cut by 1 base, the J end by 0 bases, with 7 bases between. Germline lookup yields CDR1 SEHNR and CDR2 FQNEAQ (reference sequence). CDR3 residues: CASSLEGISGNTIYF. The CDR3 region has the DNA TGTGCCAGCAGCTTAGAGGGGATCTCTGGAAACACCATATATTTT.

The chain links TRBV15 to TRBJ1-5; 9 nucleotides align to TRBD1. The CDR3 contains 15 residues. V lost 1 base and J lost 5; bases outside the gene matches: 3. Germline-derived CDR1 and CDR2 are LNHNV and YYDKDF (reference sequence). The CDR3 DNA reads TGTGCCACCAGCAGAGTGGGACAGGGCTATCAGCCCCAGCATTTT. Translation gives CATSRVGQGYQPQHF.

This sequence joins TRBV7-8 and TRBJ2-1; no firm D call. The V and J ends lost 6 bases and 4 bases respectively, with 13 bases between them. Germline V CDR1 and CDR2: SGHVS, FQNEAQ. The CDR3 is 14 amino acids. CDR3 DNA sequence: TGTGCCAGCAGGGAAGGGTATCAATACAATGAGCAGTTCTTC. It specifies CASREGYQYNEQFF.

J is TRBJ1-1 and V is TRBV29-1; tentative D call: TRBD1 (5 bases). Germline CDR1 is SQVTM and CDR2 is ANQGSEA. Deletions cut 4 bases from V and 3 bases from J, with 9 bases between. This CDR3 contains 12 residues. CDR3 sequence: CSVVGEYTEAFF. CDR3 DNA sequence: TGCAGCGTTGTAGGGGAATACACTGAAGCTTTCTTT.

This sequence joins TRBV11-2 and TRBJ2-7; TRBD1 or TRBD2 may be the D gene (5 bases each). Germline V gene lookup returns CDR1 SGHAT and CDR2 FQNNGV. The V gene lost 5 bases and the J gene lost 4 bases, with 12 bases spanning the gap. This CDR3 is 13 amino acids long. The CDR3 reads CASSPGTYYEQYF. CDR3 sequence (DNA): TGTGCCAGCAGCCCCGGGACCTATTACGAGCAGTACTTC.

The CDR3 DNA reads as TGTGCCGACCACCCCTCCTACGAGCAGTACTTC. This translates into CADHPSYEQYF. The chain combines TRBV7-9 with TRBJ2-7; D call uncertain. The germline V gene encodes CDR1 SEHNR and CDR2 FQNEAQ (reference sequence). Trimming took 11 bases from V and 0 from J, leaving 8 bases between them. This CDR3 has 11 amino acids.

This chain uses TRBV27 with TRBJ2-6; perhaps TRBD1 as D (6 bases). Germline CDR1 reads MNHEY; CDR2 reads SMNVEV (reference sequence). Trimming left V 4 bases short and J 0 bases short, with 16 bases between. This CDR3 contains 18 residues. Written as DNA, the CDR3 is TGTGCCAGCAGTTCCAGGGACACCAGATACTCTGGGGCCAACGTCCTGACTTTC. Its translation is CASSSRDTRYSGANVLTF.

The rearrangement uses TRBV19 and TRBJ2-2; D ambiguous. This CDR3 is built from 14 residues. Trimming removed 3 bases at V and 3 bases at J, with 8 bases between. The germline V gene has CDR1 LNHDA and CDR2 SQIVND (reference sequence). In nucleotides, the CDR3 is TGTGCCAGTAGTATCGTAGGGTACACCGGGGAGCTGTTTTTT. Its translation: CASSIVGYTGELFF.

The chain uses TRBV15 and TRBJ2-3; D may be TRBD2 (6 bases). The CDR3 sequence is 14 residues long. Looked up from germline, CDR1 is LNHNV and CDR2 is YYDKDF (reference sequence). With 3 bases removed from V and 4 bases from J, the gap between germline ends came to 11 bases. CDR3 DNA sequence: TGTGCCACCAGCAGTCGGAGGGCAGCAGATACGCAGTATTTT. This codes for CATSSRRAADTQYF.

The J gene is TRBJ2-2, the V gene TRBV29-1; 7 bases are a match to TRBD2. The V gene end was trimmed by 6 bases and the J gene end by 6 bases; junction bases not matched to a gene: 4. The germline V gene encodes CDR1 SQVTM and CDR2 ANQGSEA. This CDR3 region has 12 residues. This chain's CDR3 is CSVLLAPGELFF. CDR3 DNA sequence: TGCAGCGTACTACTAGCGCCCGGGGAGCTGTTTTTT.